The 28 T cell receptor beta chains below come from one sample, sequenced in a study of siplizumab effects on memory and regulatory T cells. TCRdb keeps only in-frame clones here, not all; method: immunoSEQ multiplex PCR. In the table there are fewer than 85,000 clones, approximately 95% of which are singletons. Input material: CD8+ T cells sorted from blood. The receptors here all came from a human donor in good health.

This chain joins TRBV7-9 and TRBJ2-3, with 7 bases matching TRBD2. This CDR3 has 17 residues. Germline V gene sequence: CDR1 SEHNR, CDR2 FQNEAQ (reference sequence). V was clipped by 5 bases and J by 3 bases; unmatched bases: 14. The CDR3 protein is CASSPLTSNPRTDTQYF. The CDR3 region has the DNA TGTGCCAGCAGCCCCTTGACTAGCAACCCAAGGACAGATACGCAGTATTTT.

The chain carries TRBV7-9 and TRBJ1-4; D call uncertain. V was trimmed by 2 bases and J by 1 base, leaving 8 bases between them. CDR1 is SEHNR and CDR2 is FQNEAQ in the germline V gene (reference sequence). The CDR3 spans 15 residues. The CDR3 protein is CASSLLIGTNEKLFF. The CDR3 DNA sequence: TGTGCCAGCAGCTTACTGATAGGAACTAATGAAAAACTGTTTTTT.

This clone came up once. The J gene is TRBJ2-7, the V gene TRBV19; D not resolved. V dropped 2 bases and J dropped 5 bases, with 10 bases sitting between them. CDR1 and CDR2 (germline): LNHDA, SQIVND (reference sequence). The CDR3 is 13 residues long. CDR3: CASSISPGDEQYF. The CDR3 DNA follows: TGTGCCAGTAGTATATCACCTGGGGACGAGCAGTACTTC.

The chain employs TRBV4-1 and TRBJ2-2, with 10 bases identical to TRBD2. The CDR3 runs to 18 residues. The J segment lost 3 bases and the V segment lost 0 bases, leaving 7 bases of the junction unmatched. Per germline, CDR1 MGHRA and CDR2 YSYEKL. The CDR3 nucleotides are TGCGCCAGCAGCCAAGAAGCTAGCGGGAGTCTGGACACCGGGGAGCTGTTTTTT. The encoded protein is CASSQEASGSLDTGELFF.

The chain couples TRBV2 to TRBJ2-3; D could derive from TRBD1 or TRBD2 (5 bases each). V shed 7 bases and J shed 0 bases, with 23 bases lying between them. Germline V lookup: CDR1 SNHLY, CDR2 FYNNEI. The CDR3 runs 18 residues. In nucleotides, the CDR3 is TGTGCCAGCATTCTAGACCAAACCGGGACGACGAGCACAGATACGCAGTATTTT. It encodes CASILDQTGTTSTDTQYF.

The gene calls are TRBV29-1 and TRBJ2-1; 9 bases are a match to TRBD1. The CDR3 length is 14 residues. In germline, CDR1 is SQVTM, CDR2 ANQGSEA. Trimming took 6 bases from V and 9 from J; bases not matched to a gene: 12. The CDR3 protein is CSVPRGTGLTEQFF. The CDR3, as DNA: TGCAGCGTCCCCCGGGGGACAGGGTTAACTGAGCAGTTCTTC.

The V gene is TRBV10-1, the J gene TRBJ2-5; TRBD1 is a possible D gene (6 bases). The J call may be incorrect, as the DNA end agrees better with TRBJ2-7. This CDR3 contains 11 residues. The germline V gene has CDR1 WNHNN and CDR2 SYGVQD (reference sequence). The CDR3 DNA reads TGCGCCAGAACAGGGCCCCACGAGCAGTACTTC. It specifies CARTGPHEQYF.

The chain has TRBV7-9 and TRBJ2-4; tentatively, D is TRBD1 or TRBD2 (6 bases each). This CDR3 spans 15 amino acids. Trimming took 10 bases from V and 2 from J, leaving 18 bases between them. Per the germline V gene, CDR1 is SEHNR and CDR2 is FQNEAQ (reference sequence). CDR3 bases: TGTGCCACGACGGAGGGGGGTAGGACCAAAAACATTCAGTACTTC. Its translation is CATTEGGRTKNIQYF.

The chain carries TRBV5-6 and TRBJ2-2, with a tentative D call TRBD2 (6 bases). The CDR3 loop spans 16 amino acids. The V and J ends lost 2 bases and 5 bases respectively, with 16 bases between them. CDR1 and CDR2 from the germline V gene are SGHDT and YYEEEE. The CDR3 DNA follows: TGTGCCAGCAGCTTCTGGGCGGAAGGAGGGACCGGGGAGCTGTTTTTT. The encoded protein is CASSFWAEGGTGELFF.

The rearrangement joins TRBV19 to TRBJ2-1; 11 nucleotides agree with TRBD2. There are 14 residues in the CDR3. Germline CDR1 reads LNHDA; CDR2 reads SQIVND (reference sequence). V lost 6 bases, J lost 6 bases, and 4 bases stayed unmatched. CDR3 nucleotide sequence: TGTGCCAGTAGGTTAGCGGGAGGGCTCAATGAGCAGTTCTTC. Protein sequence: CASRLAGGLNEQFF.

The J gene is TRBJ2-7, the V gene TRBV10-1, with D unresolved. Germline CDR1 WNHNN, CDR2 SYGVQD (reference sequence). V was cut by 3 bases and J by 7 bases, with 7 bases left in between. The CDR3 runs 11 residues. CDR3: CASSDMGEQYF. CDR3 DNA: TGCGCCAGCAGTGATATGGGGGAGCAGTACTTC.

This clone was seen once. The chain links TRBV11-2 to TRBJ2-7; unclear D gene. The V and J ends lost 2 bases and 1 base respectively, with 3 bases between them. CDR3 size: 12 residues. Germline values: CDR1 SGHAT, CDR2 FQNNGV. CDR3 region: CASSLWSYEQYF. In DNA, the CDR3 is TGTGCCAGCAGCTTATGGTCCTACGAGCAGTACTTC.

V is TRBV10-2 and J is TRBJ1-1; D is unclear. V shed 10 bases and J shed 2 bases, with 11 bases lying between them. The germline V gene encodes CDR1 WSHSY and CDR2 SAAADI. The CDR3 is made up of 12 amino acids. The CDR3 here is CATTPGNTEAFF. The CDR3 bases are TGCGCCACCACCCCGGGCAACACTGAAGCTTTCTTT.

This sequence joins TRBV9 and TRBJ1-3; D unresolved. Looked up from germline, CDR1 is SGDLS and CDR2 is YYNGEE. Trimming stripped 0 bases from V and 0 bases from J, with 10 bases between. The CDR3 runs 16 residues. The DNA for the CDR3 is TGTGCCAGCAGCGTAGTAGGAGGAACCTCTGGAAACACCATATATTTT. It codes for CASSVVGGTSGNTIYF.

V and J are TRBV30 and TRBJ1-4; TRBD1 matches at 7 bases. The V segment lost 1 base and the J segment 6 bases; nucleotides outside the gene matches: 5. This CDR3 has 14 amino acids. Germline CDR1 GTSNPN, CDR2 SVGIG (reference sequence). The CDR3 nucleotides read TGTGCCTGGAGTGGAAGTACAGGGGATGAAAAACTGTTTTTT. Translated: CAWSGSTGDEKLFF. Based on the CDR3 plus reference TRBV30 and TRBJ1-4, the full variable domain is SQTIHQWPATLVQPVGSPLSLECTVEGTSNPNLYWYRQAAGRGLQLLFYSVGIGQISSEVPQNLSASRPQDRQFILSSKKLLLSDSGFYLCAWSGSTGDEKLFFGSGTQLSVL.

This clone came up once. The chain's CDR3 is CASSYSLSSSGGEGKEQYF. For the CDR3, the DNA is TGTGCCAGCAGTTATTCGTTATCCTCCTCAGGGGGCGAAGGTAAGGAGCAGTACTTC. The chain combines TRBV6-9 with TRBJ2-7; TRBD1 agrees at 8 bases. V was clipped by 0 bases and J by 7 bases; unmatched bases: 20. The germline CDR1 and CDR2 sequences are MNHGY and SVAAGI. This CDR3 is built from 19 residues.

The V call is TRBV4-2, the J call TRBJ2-7; 16 bases line up with TRBD2. The CDR3 loop spans 17 amino acids. J lost 3 bases, V lost 0 bases, and 2 bases had no gene match. The germline gives CDR1 LGHNA, CDR2 YNFKEQ. The CDR3, as DNA: TGTGCCAGCAGCCAAGATGGGACTAGCGGGGGGGACTACGAGCAGTACTTC. Its translation is CASSQDGTSGGDYEQYF.

J is TRBJ1-5 and V is TRBV19; possibly TRBD1 for D (6 bases). The germline CDR1 and CDR2 sequences are LNHDA and SQIVND (reference sequence). The CDR3 extends over 14 amino acids. Trimming stripped 10 bases from V and 7 bases from J, with 20 bases between. In nucleotides, the CDR3 is TGTGCCACCTCCCGGTCGGGGGGCAGCCAGCCCCAGCATTTT. The encoded protein is CATSRSGGSQPQHF.

V usage is TRBV19 and J usage is TRBJ1-2, with 10 positions matching TRBD1. The germline V gene has CDR1 LNHDA and CDR2 SQIVND (reference sequence). There are 13 residues in the CDR3. Trimming at V came to 5 bases and at J to 6 bases, leaving 3 bases not matched to a gene. The CDR3 spells CASSAGTGDGYTF. The CDR3 DNA reads as TGTGCCAGTAGTGCAGGGACAGGGGATGGCTACACCTTC.

This chain joins TRBV9 and TRBJ2-7; 9 bases fit TRBD2. The CDR3 runs to 15 residues. V lost 3 bases to trimming and J lost 1 base; unmatched junction nucleotides: 5. Germline CDR1 and CDR2: SGDLS and YYNGEE. The CDR3 is CASSGGLAKSYEQYF. The CDR3 DNA reads as TGTGCCAGCAGCGGCGGACTAGCGAAATCCTACGAGCAGTACTTC.

V is TRBV14 and J is TRBJ2-7; the match to TRBD2 covers 10 bases. J gave up 6 bases and V 1 base, and 6 bases lay outside the gene matches. Germline V gives CDR1 SGHDN, CDR2 FVKESK. The CDR3 is made up of 15 amino acids. CDR3 region: CASSQVAGGNLEQYF. The DNA of the CDR3 is TGTGCCAGCAGCCAAGTAGCGGGAGGTAATCTCGAGCAGTACTTC. The full variable domain, its missing parts supplied by reference TRBV14 and TRBJ2-7, is EAGVTQFPSHSVIEKGQTVTLRCDPISGHDNLYWYRRVMGKEIKFLLHFVKESKQDESGMPNNRFLAERTGGTYSTLKVQPAELEDSGVYFCASSQVAGGNLEQYFGPGTRLTVT.

The J gene is TRBJ2-6, the V gene TRBV30, with D possibly called TRBD1 or TRBD2 (5 bases each). Between the trimmed V and J ends, which lost 2 bases and 8 bases, there was a span of 19 bases. The CDR3 is 16 amino acids. The germline gives CDR1 GTSNPN, CDR2 SVGIG (reference sequence). CDR3 DNA sequence: TGTGCCTGGAGTACAGGTCCCTTCTTGACTACCAACGTCCTGACTTTC. Protein sequence: CAWSTGPFLTTNVLTF. Looking up the rest from reference TRBV30 and TRBJ2-6 gives the full variable domain: SQTIHQWPATLVQPVGSPLSLECTVEGTSNPNLYWYRQAAGRGLQLLFYSVGIGQISSEVPQNLSASRPQDRQFILSSKKLLLSDSGFYLCAWSTGPFLTTNVLTFGAGSRLTVL.

This chain uses TRBV7-6 with TRBJ2-4; maybe TRBD2 (6 bases). Germline V CDR1 and CDR2: SGHVS, FNYEAQ. The length of the CDR3 is 16 residues. V lost 1 base and J lost 4, with 14 bases in between. Here the CDR3 reads CASSLGYEGLKNIQYF. CDR3 in DNA: TGTGCCAGCAGCTTAGGATATGAGGGACTTAAAAACATTCAGTACTTC.

V gene TRBV6-6 combines with J gene TRBJ1-2; 10 bases are a match to TRBD1. The CDR3 extends over 15 amino acids. V shed 7 bases and J 6 bases; nucleotides not matched to a gene: 11. CDR1 is MNHNY and CDR2 is SVGAGI in the germline V gene (reference sequence). For the CDR3, the DNA is TGTGCCAGCACCCCCACTAGACAGGGGGCGGATGGCTACACCTTC. Its protein is CASTPTRQGADGYTF.

This chain links TRBV4-1 with TRBJ2-3, with D hard to call. Germline V CDR1 and CDR2: MGHRA, YSYEKL. This CDR3 has 14 residues. With 4 bases removed from V and 3 bases from J, the gap between germline ends came to 11 bases. The CDR3 protein is CASSLQSGTDTQYF. The CDR3 coding sequence is TGCGCCAGCAGCCTCCAATCGGGTACAGATACGCAGTATTTT.

The chain recombines TRBV11-2 with TRBJ2-1, with D unresolved. Trimming left V 4 bases short and J 4 bases short, with 17 bases between. This CDR3 spans 16 amino acids. CDR1 SGHAT and CDR2 FQNNGV come from the germline V gene. This CDR3 is CASSSTSETRYNEQFF. The CDR3 bases are TGTGCCAGCAGCTCAACCTCCGAGACAAGATACAATGAGCAGTTCTTC.

V usage is TRBV27 and J usage is TRBJ2-1; D is possibly TRBD2 (6 bases). Trimming removed 5 bases from V and 0 bases from J, with 11 bases in between. Germline V gives CDR1 MNHEY, CDR2 SMNVEV (reference sequence). The CDR3 runs 15 residues. The CDR3 nucleotides are TGTGCCAGCAGTCCTCAGACTAGCTCCTACAATGAGCAGTTCTTC. Its protein is CASSPQTSSYNEQFF.

The sample holds one count of this clone. The chain employs TRBV5-6 and TRBJ2-4; no clear D gene. CDR1 and CDR2 (germline): SGHDT, YYEEEE. The CDR3 spans 12 residues. V was trimmed by 4 bases and J by 8 bases, leaving 10 bases between them. The CDR3 protein is CASSKQGYIQYF. DNA of the CDR3: TGTGCCAGCAGCAAACAAGGTTACATTCAGTACTTC.